The 31 T cell receptor beta chains reported below all come from one sample, sequenced in a study of blood T cell repertoires in COVID-19. The data were produced by immunoSEQ multiplex PCR, yet TCRdb's version contains in-frame clones alone and is incomplete. The sample includes 200,000 to 250,000 clones, approximately 80% of them seen just once. The sequencing input was peripheral blood. Receptors were obtained from a human donor in a cohort sampled during active COVID-19.

The V call is TRBV29-1, the J call TRBJ1-2; tentative D call: TRBD1 (6 bases). The CDR3 is 18 amino acids. The V gene's germline CDR1 is SQVTM and CDR2 ANQGSEA. V shed 7 bases and J shed 0 bases, with 27 bases lying between them. The CDR3 spells CSAFSPGQFLPSNYGYTF. CDR3 DNA: TGCAGCGCCTTTTCGCCCGGACAGTTCCTTCCCTCTAACTATGGCTACACCTTC.

V is TRBV14 and J is TRBJ2-1; 11 nucleotides line up with TRBD2. The CDR3 has 17 amino acids. Germline lookup yields CDR1 SGHDN and CDR2 FVKESK. Germline trimming cut 2 bases from V and 4 bases from J; bases unmatched to any gene: 7. The CDR3 loop is CASSQLLLAGGYNEQFF. The CDR3 region has the DNA TGTGCCAGCAGCCAACTACTCCTAGCGGGAGGATACAATGAGCAGTTCTTC.

This sequence joins TRBV3-1 (or the pseudogene TRBV3-2) and TRBJ2-1, with TRBD2 matching 14 bases. Germline V gene lookup returns CDR1 LGHDT and CDR2 YNNKEL (reference sequence). V was pared by 4 bases and J by 10 bases, with 12 bases of the junction left unmatched. This CDR3 is built from 17 residues. The DNA of the CDR3 is TGTGCCAGCAGCCCAATCCCGACTAGCGGGAGGGCAGGGGAGCAGTTCTTC. It translates to CASSPIPTSGRAGEQFF.

The chain has TRBV2 and TRBJ1-4; D might be TRBD1 (5 bases). Trimming removed 7 bases from V and 10 bases from J, with 10 bases in between. Germline-derived CDR1 and CDR2 are SNHLY and FYNNEI. The CDR3 totals 11 residues. The CDR3 protein is CASKDTLKLFF. CDR3 sequence (DNA): TGTGCCAGCAAGGACACACTAAAACTGTTTTTT.

V usage is TRBV4-1 and J usage is TRBJ1-4, with D hard to call. V dropped 4 bases and J dropped 10 bases, with 22 bases sitting between them. Germline V lookup: CDR1 MGHRA, CDR2 YSYEKL. CDR3 length: 16 residues. The DNA of the CDR3 is TGCGCCAGCAGCCCCCGGAACGGCCTTACTGAGGGAAAACTGTTTTTT. It specifies CASSPRNGLTEGKLFF.

This clone was seen only once. This chain links TRBV7-2 with TRBJ2-7; D not certain. This CDR3 is 15 amino acids long. Trimming removed 1 base from V and 3 bases from J, with 13 bases in between. Looked up from germline, CDR1 is SGHTA and CDR2 is FQGNSA. CDR3 coding DNA: TGTGCCAGCAGCTTAGATCCAGGCCTGAACTACGAGCAGTACTTC. Its translation is CASSLDPGLNYEQYF.

V and J are TRBV10-3 and TRBJ1-1; the match to TRBD1 covers 8 bases. The CDR3 has 17 amino acids. J gave up 0 bases and V 3 bases, and 9 bases lay outside the gene matches. CDR1 and CDR2 from the germline V gene are ENHRY and SYGVKD. The CDR3 DNA follows: TGTGCCATCAGTGACCCCGACAGGGGCGGCATGAACACTGAAGCTTTCTTT. Translation: CAISDPDRGGMNTEAFF.

The DNA for the CDR3 is TGTGCCAGCAGCTTGGGAGGACAGGGGGCGTTTGGGGCCAACGTCCTGACTTTC. Protein sequence: CASSLGGQGAFGANVLTF. V usage is TRBV7-9 and J usage is TRBJ2-6; 11 nucleotides line up with TRBD1. The CDR3 extends over 18 amino acids. CDR1 SEHNR and CDR2 FQNEAQ come from the germline V gene (reference sequence). Losses at the gene ends were 3 bases for V and 3 bases for J; bases not matched to a gene: 7.

This clone was seen a few times. V gene TRBV6-4 combines with J gene TRBJ1-1; 7 bases are a match to TRBD1. The CDR3 loop spans 13 amino acids. Trimming at V came to 8 bases and at J to 4 bases, leaving 7 bases not matched to a gene. Germline V gene sequence: CDR1 MRHNA, CDR2 SNTAGT. The CDR3 sequence is CASRQGPGTEAFF. In DNA, the CDR3 is TGTGCCAGCCGACAGGGTCCCGGCACTGAAGCTTTCTTT.

V usage is TRBV2 and J usage is TRBJ2-5; D is possibly TRBD1 (5 bases). The V gene lost 6 bases and the J gene lost 4 bases, with 18 bases spanning the gap. The CDR3 consists of 15 residues. Germline V lookup: CDR1 SNHLY, CDR2 FYNNEI. CDR3: CASSRIVAGRETQYF. In nucleotides, the CDR3 is TGTGCCAGCAGCAGGATCGTGGCAGGGCGAGAGACCCAGTACTTC.

The chain links TRBV19 to TRBJ1-2; maybe TRBD1 (6 bases). Deletions cut 7 bases from V and 7 bases from J, with 16 bases between. In germline, CDR1 is LNHDA, CDR2 SQIVND (reference sequence). The CDR3 has 13 residues. The CDR3 region is CASKRTVSIGYTF. The CDR3 DNA reads as TGTGCCAGTAAGCGGACAGTGAGTATTGGCTACACCTTC.

The V call is TRBV6-5, the J call TRBJ1-2; D perhaps matches TRBD1 (5 bases). The V gene lost 0 bases and the J gene lost 7 bases, with 12 bases spanning the gap. CDR3 size: 14 residues. CDR1 and CDR2 (germline): MNHEY, SVGAGI. The CDR3 DNA follows: TGTGCCAGCAGTTACTCGGAGGGTAGGGGTGGCTACACCTTC. Translated: CASSYSEGRGGYTF.

The rearrangement links TRBV6-2 or TRBV6-3 to TRBJ1-1, with 9 bases identical to TRBD1. This CDR3 has 11 residues. The germline V gene has CDR1 MNHEY and CDR2 SVGEGT. With 4 bases clipped from V and 11 bases from J, the junction kept 2 bases outside the gene matches. The CDR3 nucleotides are TGTGCCAGCAGTTCGGGACAGGGTGCTTTCTTT. It codes for CASSSGQGAFF.

The V call is TRBV2, the J call TRBJ2-1; unclear D gene. The V end was cut by 8 bases, the J end by 2 bases, with 4 bases between. The CDR3 sequence is 11 residues long. From germline, CDR1 is SNHLY and CDR2 FYNNEI. CDR3 DNA sequence: TGTGCCAGCTCGGCCTACAATGAGCAGTTCTTC. This encodes CASSAYNEQFF.

V is TRBV5-1 and J is TRBJ2-1; 13 bases align to TRBD2. V trimming: 5 bases; J trimming: 6 bases; junction bases outside the gene matches: 5. Germline V CDR1 and CDR2: SGHRS, YFSETQ. The CDR3 spans 15 residues. The CDR3 is CASRDTSGGANEQFF. The CDR3 coding sequence is TGCGCCAGCAGGGACACTAGCGGGGGGGCCAATGAGCAGTTCTTC.

The chain uses TRBV29-1 and TRBJ2-1, with 8 positions matching TRBD2. V dropped 7 bases and J dropped 8; count of bases not matched to a gene: 31. The CDR3 has 20 residues. The germline CDR1 and CDR2 sequences are SQVTM and ANQGSEA. This chain's CDR3 is CSALGPRGASGLWVGDEQFF. CDR3 DNA: TGCAGCGCCCTGGGACCAAGGGGGGCTAGCGGGCTTTGGGTTGGGGATGAGCAGTTCTTC.

With respect to this clone: An end of the junction does not agree with germline; a read error may underlie this. The chain joins TRBV19 to TRBJ2-1; maybe TRBD1 (6 bases). Germline-derived CDR1 and CDR2 are LNHDA and SQIVND (reference sequence). The CDR3 runs 16 residues. For the CDR3, the DNA is TGTGCCAGTAGTATATCTTGGTCTGCAGGGGACAAGGAGCAGTTCTTC. Amino acid sequence: CASSISWSAGDKEQFF.

The rearrangement links TRBV6-2 or TRBV6-3 to TRBJ1-2; D may be TRBD1 (6 bases). Germline assignment: CDR1 MNHEY and CDR2 SVGEGT. There are 14 residues in the CDR3. Trimming took 4 bases from V and 1 from J, leaving 10 bases between them. The DNA for the CDR3 is TGTGCCAGCAGTTCCAACAGGGTTAACTATGGCTACACCTTC. Its translation is CASSSNRVNYGYTF.

The CDR3 DNA reads TGTGCCAGCAGCGCGAGACAGGGGGCCCTTCGCGCTGAAGCTTTCTTT. Encoded protein: CASSARQGALRAEAFF. The chain links TRBV9 to TRBJ1-1; TRBD1 matches 10 bases. Germline assignment: CDR1 SGDLS and CDR2 YYNGEE. The J segment lost 6 bases and the V segment lost 3 bases, leaving 11 bases of the junction unmatched. The CDR3 runs 16 residues.

This CDR3 reads CASSLVSDGYTF. The DNA for the CDR3 is TGCGCCAGCAGCTTGGTATCGGATGGCTACACCTTC. This chain uses TRBV5-1 with TRBJ1-2; the D is unclear. Germline V gene data show CDR1 as SGHRS and CDR2 as YFSETQ. The CDR3 runs to 12 residues. Trimming took 0 bases from V and 6 from J, leaving 6 bases between them.

The chain links TRBV7-2 to TRBJ2-5; 9 nucleotides agree with TRBD2. The germline CDR1 and CDR2 sequences are SGHTA and FQGNSA. V lost 5 bases and J lost 2; bases outside the gene matches: 9. This CDR3 is built from 16 residues. This chain's CDR3 is CASSPEGRGGQETQYF. CDR3 DNA sequence: TGTGCCAGCAGCCCCGAGGGGCGGGGGGGACAAGAGACCCAGTACTTC. Combining the CDR3 with reference TRBV7-2 and TRBJ2-5 gives the whole variable domain GAGVSQSPSNKVTEKGKDVELRCDPISGHTALYWYRQSLGQGLEFLIYFQGNSAPDKSGLPSDRFSAERTGGSVSTLTIQRTQQEDSAVYLCASSPEGRGGQETQYFGPGTRLLVL.

The chain joins TRBV28 to TRBJ1-2, with 7 bases that match TRBD1. The V gene end was trimmed by 6 bases and the J gene end by 4 bases; junction bases not matched to a gene: 8. This CDR3 spans 14 amino acids. Germline assignment: CDR1 MDHEN and CDR2 SYDVKM. The CDR3 region is CASSLQGFGYGYTF. CDR3 DNA: TGTGCCAGCAGCCTACAGGGGTTCGGCTATGGCTACACCTTC.

The chain has TRBV28 and TRBJ2-2; 8 nucleotides line up with TRBD1. This CDR3 region has 15 residues. After removal of 4 bases from V and 4 bases from J, the junction contained 5 bases not matched to a gene. Germline values: CDR1 MDHEN, CDR2 SYDVKM. DNA for the CDR3: TGTGCCAGCAGTTCCCTTACAGGGGGCACCGGGGAGCTGTTTTTT. Encoded protein: CASSSLTGGTGELFF.

This clone appeared a single time. Other DNA variants within this sample encode the same CDR3. CDR3: CASSPPSLTYEQYF. CDR3 bases: TGTGCCAGCTCACCACCGTCGCTAACCTACGAGCAGTACTTC. V is TRBV18 and J is TRBJ2-7; D is uncertain. Germline V gene lookup returns CDR1 KGHSH and CDR2 LQKENI. This CDR3 region has 14 residues. The germline V and J ends were trimmed by 0 bases and 2 bases, with 8 bases remaining between them. Drawing the rest from reference TRBV18 and TRBJ2-7, the complete variable domain is NAGVMQNPRHLVRRRGQEARLRCSPMKGHSHVYWYRQLPEEGLKFMVYLQKENIIDESGMPKERFSAEFPKEGPSILRIQQVVRGDSAAYFCASSPPSLTYEQYFGPGTRLTVT.

This clone has only one observation. CDR3 DNA: TGTGCCAGCAGCTTAGGGCAGAACTACGAGCAGTACTTC. The encoded protein is CASSLGQNYEQYF. The J gene is TRBJ2-7, the V gene TRBV7-2; D is unresolved. The CDR3 has 13 amino acids. Germline V gene data show CDR1 as SGHTA and CDR2 as FQGNSA. Deletions cut 1 base from V and 3 bases from J, with 7 bases between.

The V and J genes are TRBV29-1 and TRBJ1-3; D gene ambiguous. The CDR3 loop spans 12 amino acids. Per germline, CDR1 SQVTM and CDR2 ANQGSEA. The ends were cut back, 7 bases at V and 2 bases at J, with 9 bases in the middle. The CDR3 region is CSALLPGNTIYF. The DNA for the CDR3 is TGCAGCGCACTCTTACCTGGAAACACCATATATTTT.

The CDR3 DNA reads TGTGCCAGCAGCTTAGCGGGCACGTTGAACACTGAAGCTTTCTTT. Encoded protein: CASSLAGTLNTEAFF. This chain links TRBV7-9 with TRBJ1-1; no clear D. The germline V gene encodes CDR1 SEHNR and CDR2 FQNEAQ (reference sequence). V lost 0 bases, J lost 0 bases, and 8 bases lay in between. This CDR3 spans 15 amino acids.

CDR3: CASSVEGAGYGYTF. CDR3 nucleotides: TGTGCCAGCAGCGTAGAGGGGGCCGGCTATGGCTACACCTTC. The V gene is TRBV9, the J gene TRBJ1-2; 7 bases align to TRBD1. CDR3 length: 14 amino acids. Looked up from germline, CDR1 is SGDLS and CDR2 is YYNGEE. The junction had 3 bases not matched to a gene; V was cut back by 0 bases and J by 4 bases.

This chain links TRBV5-8 with TRBJ1-1; no definite D call. The CDR3 spans 13 residues. Trimming shortened V by 0 bases and J by 6 bases, and 9 bases separated the two germline ends. Germline V gene data show CDR1 as SGHTS and CDR2 as YDEGEE. In DNA, the CDR3 is TGTGCCAGCAGCTTGGACGGGGTTTCTGAAGCTTTCTTT. Its protein is CASSLDGVSEAFF. Combining the CDR3 with reference TRBV5-8 and TRBJ1-1 gives the whole variable domain EAGVTQSPTHLIKTRGQQATLRCSPISGHTSVYWYQQALGLGLQFLLWYDEGEERNRGNFPPRFSGRQFPNYSSELNVNALELEDSALYLCASSLDGVSEAFFGQGTRLTVV.

This clone appeared a single time. This rearrangement joins TRBV27 to TRBJ1-2; the match to TRBD1 covers 7 bases. The length of the CDR3 is 13 residues. With 2 bases clipped from V and 6 bases from J, the junction kept 3 bases outside the gene matches. Germline CDR1 MNHEY, CDR2 SMNVEV (reference sequence). CDR3 amino acids: CASSLGTGDGYTF. The DNA for the CDR3 is TGTGCCAGCAGTTTAGGAACAGGGGATGGCTACACCTTC.

The chain couples TRBV14 to TRBJ1-5; D unresolved. The CDR3 spans 16 residues. Trimming stripped 0 bases from V and 3 bases from J, with 12 bases between. CDR1 SGHDN and CDR2 FVKESK come from the germline V gene. For the CDR3, the DNA is TGTGCCAGCAGCCAAGATGGGAGGGAGGACAATCAGCCCCAGCATTTT. Translated: CASSQDGREDNQPQHF.